A selection of T cell receptor beta chains follows, all from one sample in a study of cytotoxic CD8 clonotypes in ibrutinib-treated CLL. Clones were read by immunoSEQ multiplex PCR, and TCRdb kept only the in-frame ones, dropping some. The sample lists some 92,000 clones, approximately 80% seen once, with just under 25% in the top ten. The source material was PBMCs, sampled after 24 months of ibrutinib treatment. All receptors come from a human donor with chronic lymphocytic leukemia. CDR3s include the opening cysteine and the closing phenylalanine or tryptophan. A D gene is named only where the DNA matches it firmly. Some rows mark clone size as missing; the rest say once, few, many or name a class of expanded clone.

CDR3aa,CDR3nt,abundance,v_gene,j_gene,d_gene
CASSPDWRVLDYGYTF,TGTGCCAGCAGCCCCGATTGGAGGGTCTTGGACTATGGCTACACCTTC,NA,TRBV9,TRBJ1-2,NA
CASSITSGSVYEQYF,TGTGCCAGTAGTATCACTAGCGGGAGTGTATACGAGCAGTACTTC,NA,TRBV19,TRBJ2-7,TRBD2
CASSPTRTGGSNTEAFF,TGTGCCAGCAGCCCCACTCGTACAGGGGGGAGTAACACTGAAGCTTTCTTT,NA,TRBV14,TRBJ1-1,TRBD1
CASSAGLSYEQYF,TGTGCCAGCAGCGCCGGATTGAGCTACGAGCAGTACTTC,NA,TRBV9,TRBJ2-7,NA
CASSPTSRATNEKLFF,TGTGCCAGCTCACCGACGTCCCGAGCAACTAATGAAAAACTGTTTTTT,NA,TRBV18,TRBJ1-4,NA
CASSLEIGRMNEQFF,TGTGCCAGCAGCTTGGAGATCGGGAGAATGAATGAGCAGTTCTTC,NA,TRBV5-4,TRBJ2-1,NA
CASIGLRNTEAFF,TGTGCCAGCATCGGACTGCGGAACACTGAAGCTTTCTTT,NA,TRBV6-6,TRBJ1-1,NA
CASRAGSGAQETQYF,TGTGCCAGCAGGGCCGGTTCAGGGGCCCAAGAGACCCAGTACTTC,once,TRBV2,TRBJ2-5,NA
CASSPTGRIGEKLFF,TGTGCCAGCAGCCCGACAGGTCGGATCGGGGAAAAACTGTTTTTT,NA,TRBV11-2,TRBJ1-4,NA
CASSFRGDSSGNTIYF,TGTGCCAGCAGCTTCCGGGGAGATTCCTCTGGAAACACCATATATTTT,few,TRBV11-3,TRBJ1-3,NA
CSANRHIEQYF,TGCAGTGCGAACCGACATATCGAGCAGTACTTC,NA,TRBV20-1,TRBJ2-7,NA
CASSQEGRANEQFF,TGTGCCAGCAGCCAAGAGGGCAGGGCGAATGAGCAGTTCTTC,NA,TRBV4-2,TRBJ2-1,NA
CASVATGKAYGYTF,TGTGCCAGCGTTGCGACAGGGAAGGCCTATGGCTACACCTTC,NA,TRBV19,TRBJ1-2,TRBD1
CASSQVGWTEAFF,TGCGCCAGCAGCCAAGTAGGTTGGACTGAAGCTTTCTTT,few,TRBV4-1,TRBJ1-1,NA
CASSEAPTGDLAKNIQYF,TGTGCCAGCAGTGAAGCGCCGACAGGGGACTTAGCCAAAAACATTCAGTACTTC,NA,TRBV6-1,TRBJ2-4,TRBD1
CASSLGRTSGEQYF,TGTGCCAGCAGCTTAGGTCGGACGTCGGGAGAGCAGTACTTC,NA,TRBV11-1,TRBJ2-7,NA
CASNPELDQNQPQHF,TGTGCCAGCAACCCCGAATTGGACCAAAATCAGCCCCAGCATTTT,NA,TRBV6-1,TRBJ1-5,NA
CASSLAPRAGVNYGYTF,TGCGCCAGCAGCTTGGCTCCCCGGGCAGGCGTCAACTATGGCTACACCTTC,NA,TRBV5-1,TRBJ1-2,NA
CASSYRVTGELFF,TGTGCCAGCAGTTACCGGGTTACCGGGGAGCTGTTTTTT,NA,TRBV6-6,TRBJ2-2,NA
CASSLPLPSPTQYF,TGTGCCAGCAGCTTACCTTTACCTAGTCCAACGCAGTATTTT,NA,TRBV7-9,TRBJ2-3,NA
CSVESGDRGRDEQYF,TGCAGCGTTGAAAGCGGGGACAGGGGAAGAGACGAGCAGTACTTC,NA,TRBV29-1,TRBJ2-7,TRBD1
CASSLNGAGNTIYF,TGTGCCAGCAGTTTAAATGGAGCTGGAAACACCATATATTTT,NA,TRBV27,TRBJ1-3,NA
CASSQVLPPLNSVYEQYF,TGTGCCAGCAGCCAAGTACTACCTCCTTTGAATAGCGTGTACGAGCAGTACTTC,few,TRBV4-2,TRBJ2-7,NA
CASSPDRADQPQHF,TGTGCCAGCAGTCCGGACAGGGCCGATCAGCCCCAGCATTTT,NA,TRBV6-6,TRBJ1-5,TRBD1
CASSPSSINEKLFF,TGTGCCAGCAGTCCCTCTTCCATTAATGAAAAACTGTTTTTT,NA,TRBV28,TRBJ1-4,NA
CASSGGQGGTDTQYF,TGCGCCAGCAGCGGGGGACAGGGAGGCACAGATACGCAGTATTTT,NA,TRBV5-1,TRBJ2-3,TRBD1
CASSPTSAHSGQFF,TGTGCCAGCAGCCCAACTAGCGCCCACAGCGGGCAGTTCTTC,NA,TRBV5-8,TRBJ2-1,TRBD2
CASSPGEPRQTQYF,TGCGCCAGCAGCCCTGGGGAGCCCCGGCAGACCCAGTACTTC,NA,TRBV5-1,TRBJ2-5,NA
CASSQVGTGGYEQYF,TGCGCCAGCAGCCAAGTTGGGACAGGGGGCTACGAGCAGTACTTC,NA,TRBV4-3,TRBJ2-7,TRBD1
CASPRTEAFF,TGTGCCAGCCCGAGGACTGAAGCTTTCTTT,NA,TRBV21-1,TRBJ1-1,NA
CASSLSTQGKREKLFF,TGTGCCAGCAGTTTATCCACCCAGGGGAAAAGGGAAAAACTGTTTTTT,NA,TRBV28,TRBJ1-4,NA
CASSIGTGPSHF,TGTGCCAGCAGCATAGGGACAGGGCCGTCGCACTTC,NA,TRBV11-1,TRBJ2-4,TRBD1
CASSWSPPVTDTQYF,TGCGCCAGCAGCTGGAGTCCTCCGGTCACAGATACGCAGTATTTT,NA,TRBV5-1,TRBJ2-3,NA
CATSRELRGGYTF,TGTGCCACCAGCAGAGAGTTGAGGGGCGGCTACACCTTC,NA,TRBV15,TRBJ1-2,NA
CASSRGVANNQPQHF,TGTGCCAGCAGTCGTGGTGTGGCCAACAATCAGCCCCAGCATTTT,NA,TRBV7-9,TRBJ1-5,NA
CAWSVIRVTEAFF,TGTGCCTGGAGTGTAATCAGGGTCACTGAAGCTTTCTTT,once,TRBV30,TRBJ1-1,NA
CASSFQRTGISYEQYF,TGTGCCAGCAGTTTTCAGAGGACGGGAATTTCCTACGAGCAGTACTTC,NA,TRBV28,TRBJ2-7,NA
CASSSMGQGNEKLFF,TGCGCCAGCAGCTCGATGGGACAGGGCAACGAAAAACTGTTTTTT,NA,TRBV5-1,TRBJ1-4,TRBD1
CASSIRTSSTDTQYF,TGCGCCAGCAGCATTAGGACGTCTAGCACAGATACGCAGTATTTT,once,TRBV5-1,TRBJ2-3,NA
CASSSPSGADTQYF,TGTGCCAGCAGTTCCCCCTCGGGGGCCGATACGCAGTATTTT,NA,TRBV27,TRBJ2-3,NA
CASSLGQGAVKDQPQHF,TGTGCCAGCAGCCTAGGACAGGGGGCAGTGAAAGATCAGCCCCAGCATTTT,NA,TRBV7-9,TRBJ1-5,TRBD1
CASSTVWTGNTNSPLHF,TGTGCCAGCTCAACGGTTTGGACAGGGAACACTAATTCACCCCTCCACTTT,NA,TRBV18,TRBJ1-6,TRBD1
CASSAGFDTSTDTQYF,TGTGCCAGCAGTGCCGGTTTCGACACTAGCACAGATACGCAGTATTTT,NA,TRBV5-6,TRBJ2-3,NA
CASSFTRTGNQPQHF,TGTGCCAGCAGTTTCACTCGGACGGGCAATCAGCCCCAGCATTTT,NA,TRBV28,TRBJ1-5,NA
CSVEGDSTDTQYF,TGCAGCGTTGAAGGGGACTCAACAGATACGCAGTATTTT,NA,TRBV29-1,TRBJ2-3,NA
CASSPRWTSGRAFQETQYF,TGCGCCAGCAGCCCCCGGTGGACTAGCGGGAGGGCCTTCCAAGAGACCCAGTACTTC,NA,TRBV5-1,TRBJ2-5,TRBD2
CASSPLAGASETQYF,TGTGCCAGCTCACCCCTAGCGGGAGCGTCAGAGACCCAGTACTTC,once,TRBV18,TRBJ2-5,TRBD2
CASISGQGGYNEQFF,TGTGCCAGCATCTCGGGACAGGGAGGATACAATGAGCAGTTCTTC,NA,TRBV6-1,TRBJ2-1,TRBD1
CASRMGLAGVEQYF,TGTGCCAGCAGGATGGGACTAGCGGGCGTCGAGCAGTACTTC,NA,TRBV27,TRBJ2-7,TRBD2
CASSYTGTGKNIQYF,TGCGCCAGCAGCTACACCGGGACAGGGAAAAACATTCAGTACTTC,once,TRBV5-1,TRBJ2-4,TRBD1
CASSDSWPEAFF,TGTGCCAGCAGTGACTCGTGGCCCGAAGCTTTCTTT,NA,TRBV6-4,TRBJ1-1,NA
CASSSPGRTYEQYF,TGTGCCAGTAGTTCTCCGGGACGGACCTACGAGCAGTACTTC,few,TRBV19,TRBJ2-7,NA
CASSLRRTIAGGKGYEQYF,TGTGCCAGCAGCTTAAGGCGGACAATAGCAGGGGGCAAAGGCTACGAGCAGTACTTC,NA,TRBV7-2,TRBJ2-7,TRBD1
CASASDRGNYGYTF,TGTGCTAGTGCCTCGGACAGGGGGAACTATGGCTACACCTTC,NA,TRBV12-5,TRBJ1-2,TRBD1